These T cell receptor beta chains were read from a single sample in a study of response to subunit inactivated influenza vaccine. A single record per CDR3 protein comes from TCRdb applying MiXCR to the RT-PCR reads. The sample has hundreds of thousands of distinct CDR3 sequences; approximately 15% are singletons. Material: PBMCs from blood, obtained around 15 days before vaccination. The receptors shown here come from a man aged 45 to 65 who received an inactivated influenza vaccine. The CDR3 runs from the conserved cysteine through the conserved F or W. A D gene is named only where the DNA matches it firmly. Size tells how often a clone was seen (once, few, many) or the class of an expanded clone, and some rows leave it out.

NA	13	TRBJ1-5	many	TRBV10-3	CAIGTRPNQPQHF	TGTGCCATCGGGACAAGGCCTAATCAGCCCCAGCATTTT
NA	16	TRBJ2-3	NA	TRBV15	CATCRTLGGGMDTQYF	TGTGCCACCTGCAGAACTCTAGGGGGGGGCATGGATACGCAGTATTTT
NA	15	TRBJ2-3	NA	TRBV5-1	CASSPGSRGLDTQYF	TGCGCCAGCAGCCCCGGGTCCCGCGGGTTGGATACGCAGTATTTT
TRBD2	19	TRBJ2-1	NA	TRBV12-3/TRBV12-4	CASSLQGLWREGIYNEQFF	TGTGCCAGCAGTTTACAGGGATTGTGGCGGGAGGGCATCTACAATGAGCAGTTCTTC
TRBD1	16	TRBJ1-1	NA	TRBV5-1	CASSFGGTDRQKKAFF	TGCGCCAGCAGCTTTGGGGGAACGGACAGGCAGAAAAAAGCTTTCTTT
NA	13	TRBJ1-2	few	TRBV5-1	CASSLVQGYGYTF	TGCGCCAGCAGCTTGGTACAGGGCTATGGCTACACCTTC
TRBD1	17	TRBJ1-1	few	TRBV12-3/TRBV12-4	CASSYDRARLMNTEAFF	TGTGCCAGCAGTTACGACAGGGCGAGACTGATGAACACTGAAGCTTTCTTT
TRBD2	15	TRBJ2-1	NA	TRBV15	CATSPRGGLRNEQFF	TGTGCCACCAGCCCGCGGGGGGGCCTCCGGAATGAGCAGTTCTTC
TRBD1	13	TRBJ1-1	NA	TRBV27	CASSLGTGGEAFF	TGTGCCAGCAGTTTAGGGACAGGGGGCGAAGCTTTCTTT
TRBD2	17	TRBJ2-1	NA	TRBV18	CASSTMGAGLGYNEQFF	TGTGCCAGCTCAACAATGGGTGCGGGACTAGGCTACAATGAGCAGTTCTTC
NA	13	TRBJ2-1	many	TRBV28	CASSLPGPGEQFF	TGTGCCAGCAGTTTACCCGGACCGGGTGAGCAGTTCTTC
NA	11	TRBJ2-5	NA	TRBV12-3/TRBV12-4	CASSTGSTQYF	TGTGCCAGCAGTACGGGGAGTACCCAGTACTTC
TRBD2	15	TRBJ2-5	NA	TRBV4-3	CASSHLGGPRETQYF	TGCGCCAGCAGCCATTTGGGAGGGCCCCGAGAGACCCAGTACTTC
NA	15	TRBJ2-2	few	TRBV20-1	CSARPPGSYTGELFF	TGCAGTGCTAGACCTCCAGGGTCCTACACCGGGGAGCTGTTTTTT
TRBD2	16	TRBJ2-1	NA	TRBV5-5	CASSRRTSGSLDEQFF	TGTGCCAGCAGCCGGCGGACTAGCGGGAGTTTGGATGAGCAGTTCTTC
NA	16	TRBJ1-1	NA	TRBV6-1	CASSPPRRLMNTEAFF	TGTGCCAGCAGCCCCCCCCGGCGTTTAATGAACACTGAAGCTTTCTTT
NA	15	TRBJ2-3	few	TRBV18	CASSSDGTSTDTQYF	TGTGCCAGCTCATCCGACGGAACTAGCACAGATACGCAGTATTTT
NA	14	TRBJ2-1	NA	TRBV6-2/TRBV6-3	CASSLVSRPTMQFF	TGTGCCAGCAGCCTCGTGTCCCGACCGACGATGCAGTTCTTC
NA	16	TRBJ1-1	NA	TRBV29-1	CSVEPGGEAGRTEAFF	TGCAGCGTTGAACCCGGGGGCGAAGCAGGTCGCACTGAAGCTTTCTTT
NA	13	TRBJ1-1	few	TRBV5-5	CASSFSDRTEAFF	TGTGCCAGCAGCTTTTCAGATCGCACTGAAGCTTTCTTT
TRBD1	18	TRBJ2-6	few	TRBV2	CASRDSGTGSSGANVLTF	TGTGCCAGCAGGGACTCCGGGACAGGGTCGAGTGGGGCCAACGTCCTGACTTTC
NA	15	TRBJ2-2	NA	TRBV5-1	CASSYNGGGSGELFF	TGCGCCAGCAGCTATAACGGAGGGGGGTCCGGGGAGCTGTTTTTT
NA	14	TRBJ2-5	many	TRBV9	CASSVGGGLETQYF	TGTGCCAGCAGCGTAGGAGGGGGGCTTGAGACCCAGTACTTC
NA	15	TRBJ2-4	few	TRBV12-3/TRBV12-4	CASSLSRTGKNIQYF	TGTGCCAGCAGTTTAAGTCGGACCGGAAAAAACATTCAGTACTTC
TRBD1	14	TRBJ2-7	NA	TRBV5-6	CASSFSGRGNEQYF	TGTGCCAGCAGCTTTTCCGGCAGGGGGAACGAGCAGTACTTC